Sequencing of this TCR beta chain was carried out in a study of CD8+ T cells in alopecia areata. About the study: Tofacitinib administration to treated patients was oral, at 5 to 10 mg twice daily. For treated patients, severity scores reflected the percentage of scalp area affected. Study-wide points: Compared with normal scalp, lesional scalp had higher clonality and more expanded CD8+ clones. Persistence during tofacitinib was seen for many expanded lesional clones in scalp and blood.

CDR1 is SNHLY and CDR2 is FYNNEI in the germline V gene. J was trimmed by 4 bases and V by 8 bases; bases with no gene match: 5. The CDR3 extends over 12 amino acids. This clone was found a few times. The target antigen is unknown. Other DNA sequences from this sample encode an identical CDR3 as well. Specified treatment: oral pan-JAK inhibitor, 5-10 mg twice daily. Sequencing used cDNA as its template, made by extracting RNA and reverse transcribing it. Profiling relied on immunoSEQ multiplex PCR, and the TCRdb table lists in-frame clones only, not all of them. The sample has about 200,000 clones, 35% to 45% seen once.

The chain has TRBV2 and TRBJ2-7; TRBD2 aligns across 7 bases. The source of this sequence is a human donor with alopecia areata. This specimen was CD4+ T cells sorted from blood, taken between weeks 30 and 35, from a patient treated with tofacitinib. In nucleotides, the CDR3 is TGTGCCAGCCGGCGGGAGACTTACGAGCAGTACTTC. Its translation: CASRRETYEQYF.